Below are 5 T cell receptor beta chains sequenced from a single sample in a study of immune cell composition in non-small cell lung cancer. The data were produced by immunoSEQ multiplex PCR, yet TCRdb's version contains in-frame clones alone and is incomplete. The table has over 12,000 clones, about 69% seen once. Input material: lung tumor tissue. These receptors all come from a human donor with non-small cell lung cancer.

The genes are TRBV10-1 and TRBJ1-3, with 7 bases lining up with TRBD1. Trimming at V came to 3 bases and at J to 2 bases, leaving 4 bases not matched to a gene. Germline assignment: CDR1 WNHNN and CDR2 SYGVQD (reference sequence). This CDR3 has 15 residues. DNA for the CDR3: TGCGCCAGCAGTGACGGTGGGACAGCTGGAAACACCATATATTTT. Translated: CASSDGGTAGNTIYF.

The chain is built from TRBV29-1 and TRBJ1-4, with D possibly TRBD1 on 6 matching bases. Germline CDR1 is SQVTM and CDR2 is ANQGSEA. Trimming left V 5 bases short and J 8 bases short, with 15 bases between. This CDR3 is built from 13 residues. CDR3 sequence: CSVQQGFGEKLFF. CDR3 DNA sequence: TGCAGCGTTCAACAGGGTTTTGGGGAAAAACTGTTTTTT. The full variable domain, rest sourced from reference TRBV29-1 and TRBJ1-4, is SAVISQKPSRDICQRGTSLTIQCQVDSQVTMMFWYRQQPGQSLTLIATANQGSEATYESGFVIDKFPISRPNLTFSTLTVSNMSPEDSSIYLCSVQQGFGEKLFFGSGTQLSVL.

The gene calls are TRBV4-2 and TRBJ1-4; possibly TRBD1 for D (6 bases). The CDR3 is 16 amino acids. Germline V lookup: CDR1 LGHNA, CDR2 YNFKEQ. V lost 1 base to trimming and J lost 6 bases, with 15 bases between them. This CDR3 reads CASSQARETGDEKLFF. The CDR3 DNA is TGTGCCAGCAGCCAAGCGCGCGAGACAGGAGATGAAAAACTGTTTTTT.

The rearrangement uses TRBV10-3 and TRBJ1-2; D might be TRBD1 (6 bases). V gave up 4 bases and J gave up 7 bases, with 19 bases separating them. This CDR3 is 15 amino acids long. Germline CDR1 ENHRY, CDR2 SYGVKD. CDR3 amino acids: CAISGGAGGAFGYTF. DNA for the CDR3: TGTGCCATCAGTGGAGGGGCGGGGGGGGCATTTGGCTACACCTTC.

V usage is TRBV10-3 and J usage is TRBJ1-2, with 7 bases lining up with TRBD1. CDR3 size: 15 residues. Germline V gene lookup returns CDR1 ENHRY and CDR2 SYGVKD. J was trimmed by 3 bases and V by 9 bases; bases with no gene match: 13. CDR3: CAISTAGGFDYGYTF. The CDR3 nucleotides read TGTGCCATTAGTACCGCAGGGGGTTTCGACTATGGCTACACCTTC.